Shown below are 24 T cell receptor beta chains from a single sample sequenced in a study of blood T cell repertoires in COVID-19. Produced via immunoSEQ multiplex PCR; TCRdb's table is partial and in-frame only. The sample includes around 160,000 clones, roughly 80% of them seen just once. Sequencing was done on a sample of peripheral blood. Receptors originate from a woman at least 80 years old with acute or convalescent COVID-19.

This chain connects TRBV29-1 to TRBJ2-5; the D gene is possibly TRBD1 (6 bases). Germline loops: CDR1 SQVTM, CDR2 ANQGSEA. This CDR3 has 12 residues. V lost 6 bases, J lost 3 bases, and 11 bases lay in between. The CDR3 DNA reads as TGCAGCGTCACCAGGGGAGAAGAGACCCAGTACTTC. Translated, it gives CSVTRGEETQYF.

The chain combines TRBV5-6 with TRBJ1-1, with D unresolved. CDR1 and CDR2 (germline): SGHDT, YYEEEE. The CDR3 is 13 residues long. The V end was cut by 4 bases, the J end by 1 base, with 8 bases between. The CDR3 coding sequence is TGTGCCAGCAGCCCCCAAGCGAACACTGAAGCTTTCTTT. Its translation is CASSPQANTEAFF.

The genes are TRBV2 and TRBJ1-1; D may be TRBD1 (5 bases). The CDR3 is 14 residues long. The ends were cut back, 6 bases at V and 1 base at J, with 12 bases in the middle. In germline, CDR1 is SNHLY, CDR2 FYNNEI. The CDR3 DNA sequence: TGTGCCAGCAGCGAGGGACTTAGGAACACTGAAGCTTTCTTT. It is translated as CASSEGLRNTEAFF.

The chain links TRBV3-1 (or the pseudogene TRBV3-2) to TRBJ2-2; D may be TRBD1 (5 bases). The V and J ends lost 1 base and 5 bases respectively, with 8 bases between them. The CDR3 is made up of 14 amino acids. CDR1 LGHDT and CDR2 YNNKEL come from the germline V gene (reference sequence). Here the CDR3 DNA reads TGTGCCAGCAGCCAAGGGACAATAACCGGGGAGCTGTTTTTT. It codes for CASSQGTITGELFF.

The V call is TRBV6-5, the J call TRBJ1-5; no clear D. V lost 8 bases, J lost 6 bases, and 20 bases lay in between. The CDR3 has 15 amino acids. Germline V gene lookup returns CDR1 MNHEY and CDR2 SVGAGI. DNA for the CDR3: TGTGCCAGCCGAATCAGGTCGGGGATAGGTCAGCCCCAGCATTTT. It translates to CASRIRSGIGQPQHF.

The chain has TRBV19 and TRBJ2-1, with 10 bases aligning to TRBD2. Germline V gene lookup returns CDR1 LNHDA and CDR2 SQIVND (reference sequence). With V trimmed by 3 bases and J by 6 bases, 8 bases remained unmatched. The CDR3 loop spans 16 amino acids. In nucleotides, the CDR3 is TGTGCCAGTAGTATTTCCCTAGCGGGAGACGGCAATGAGCAGTTCTTC. Translation gives CASSISLAGDGNEQFF. The full variable domain, rest sourced from reference TRBV19 and TRBJ2-1, is DGGITQSPKYLFRKEGQNVTLSCEQNLNHDAMYWYRQDPGQGLRLIYYSQIVNDFQKGDIAEGYSVSREKKESFPLTVTSAQKNPTAFYLCASSISLAGDGNEQFFGPGTRLTVL.

This clone has more than one count but fewer than ten. The chain links TRBV5-4 to TRBJ2-2; D possibly corresponds to TRBD1 (6 bases). The CDR3 length is 15 residues. The V end lost 1 base, the J end lost 3 bases, and 10 bases lay between the germline ends. The germline CDR1 and CDR2 sequences are SGHNT and YYREEE (reference sequence). CDR3 sequence: CASSLFNRDTGELFF. CDR3 in DNA: TGTGCCAGCAGCTTGTTTAACAGGGACACCGGGGAGCTGTTTTTT.

The chain combines TRBV19 with TRBJ1-3, with a possible D match to TRBD1 (5 bases). Trimming stripped 8 bases from V and 0 bases from J, with 11 bases between. Per the germline V gene, CDR1 is LNHDA and CDR2 is SQIVND (reference sequence). The CDR3 covers 14 residues. CDR3 sequence reads: CASRDGGSGNTIYF. The DNA for the CDR3 is TGTGCCAGTCGGGACGGGGGCTCTGGAAACACCATATATTTT.

The table lists this clone with a count of one. CDR3: CASSIKYSGIWQYF. The CDR3 bases are TGTGCCAGCAGCATCAAGTACTCGGGTATCTGGCAGTACTTC. This chain joins TRBV21-1 and TRBJ2-7; the table's TRBD2 call for D was not verified on the DNA. TRBV21-1 counts as a pseudogene. This CDR3 has 14 residues.

This clone was recorded many times. The V gene is TRBV5-4, the J gene TRBJ2-2; 7 nucleotides agree with TRBD2. Germline-derived CDR1 and CDR2 are SGHNT and YYREEE (reference sequence). The CDR3 runs 15 residues. V trimming: 3 bases; J trimming: 1 base; junction bases outside the gene matches: 3. The CDR3 spells CASSSGGRNTGELFF. For the CDR3, the DNA is TGTGCCAGCAGCTCCGGGGGGAGGAACACCGGGGAGCTGTTTTTT. The variable domain in full, with the rest retrieved from reference TRBV5-4 and TRBJ2-2, is ETGVTQSPTHLIKTRGQQVTLRCSSQSGHNTVSWYQQALGQGPQFIFQYYREEENGRGNFPPRFSGLQFPNYSSELNVNALELDDSALYLCASSSGGRNTGELFFGEGSRLTVL.

The rearrangement joins TRBV7-9 to TRBJ2-1; 7 bases align to TRBD1. The V and J ends lost 4 bases and 4 bases, in that order; junction bases with no gene match: 7. The CDR3 runs to 15 residues. CDR1 and CDR2 (germline): SEHNR, FQNEAQ (reference sequence). Here the CDR3 reads CASSSTRTGYNEQFF. In DNA, the CDR3 is TGTGCCAGCAGCTCAACACGGACAGGATACAATGAGCAGTTCTTC.

This clone was recorded once. This chain uses TRBV10-3 with TRBJ1-2; 8 nucleotides line up with TRBD1. CDR1 ENHRY and CDR2 SYGVKD come from the germline V gene. With 4 bases clipped from V and 2 bases from J, the junction kept 3 bases outside the gene matches. The CDR3 is 14 amino acids. The CDR3 region has the DNA TGTGCCATCAGTGGACAGGGGCAAAACTATGGCTACACCTTC. Translating gives CAISGQGQNYGYTF.

The rearrangement joins TRBV28 to TRBJ1-1, with 7 bases aligning to TRBD1. Looked up from germline, CDR1 is MDHEN and CDR2 is SYDVKM. The V gene end was trimmed by 4 bases and the J gene end by 9 bases; junction bases not matched to a gene: 8. The CDR3 loop spans 13 amino acids. The CDR3 sequence: CASSSGQEPKAFF. The CDR3 coding sequence is TGTGCCAGCAGTTCTGGACAGGAGCCTAAAGCTTTCTTT.

The CDR3 protein is CASTTSPSTEQFF. In DNA, the CDR3 is TGTGCCAGCACCACCTCCCCGAGTACTGAGCAGTTCTTC. The chain combines TRBV6-5 with TRBJ2-1; D not certain. V was trimmed by 7 bases and J by 9 bases, leaving 16 bases between them. The germline CDR1 and CDR2 sequences are MNHEY and SVGAGI. The CDR3 has 13 amino acids.

The chain links TRBV7-2 to TRBJ1-2, with 8 bases identical to TRBD1. The CDR3 is 14 residues long. Germline trimming cut 2 bases from V and 5 bases from J; bases unmatched to any gene: 4. Germline CDR1 SGHTA, CDR2 FQGNSA. The CDR3 sequence is CASSLSRTGYGYTF. The CDR3 DNA follows: TGTGCCAGCAGCTTATCGCGGACAGGGTATGGCTACACCTTC.

The chain has TRBV14 and TRBJ2-3; TRBD2 is a possible D gene (6 bases). The V end lost 4 bases, the J end lost 5 bases, and 16 bases lay between the germline ends. Germline V CDR1 and CDR2: SGHDN, FVKESK. This CDR3 has 15 residues. The CDR3 spells CASSPVAGLGDTQYF. The CDR3 bases are TGTGCCAGCAGCCCCGTGGCGGGATTAGGAGATACGCAGTATTTT.

This clone was seen only once. The CDR3 nucleotides are TGTGCCAGCAGTAGACAGGGGATTCAGCCCCAGCATTTT. This sequence encodes CASSRQGIQPQHF. The V call is TRBV6-5, the J call TRBJ1-5; 8 nucleotides agree with TRBD1. The junction had 3 bases not matched to a gene; V was cut back by 5 bases and J by 6 bases. This CDR3 is built from 13 residues. The germline V gene has CDR1 MNHEY and CDR2 SVGAGI.

The chain is built from TRBV9 and TRBJ1-1; no clear D. The germline V and J ends were trimmed by 4 bases and 4 bases, with 11 bases remaining between them. This CDR3 has 13 residues. Germline V gene sequence: CDR1 SGDLS, CDR2 YYNGEE. CDR3 coding DNA: TGTGCCAGCAGCCCCGGGGAGGGCACTGAAGCTTTCTTT. Translated, it gives CASSPGEGTEAFF.

The rearrangement uses TRBV19 and TRBJ2-6, with 7 bases matching TRBD1. V was pared by 7 bases and J by 2 bases, with 5 bases of the junction left unmatched. The CDR3 is 15 amino acids. Germline V gives CDR1 LNHDA, CDR2 SQIVND (reference sequence). In DNA, the CDR3 is TGTGCCAGTACCCGAGGGGGCGCTGGGGCCAACGTCCTGACTTTC. It specifies CASTRGGAGANVLTF.

J is TRBJ2-4 and V is TRBV6-5, with unresolved D. Germline-derived CDR1 and CDR2 are MNHEY and SVGAGI. The germline V and J ends were trimmed by 6 bases and 0 bases, with 9 bases remaining between them. The CDR3 consists of 14 residues. In nucleotides, the CDR3 is TGTGCCAGCAGGGAGTCATTAGCCAAAAACATTCAGTACTTC. Protein product: CASRESLAKNIQYF.

This chain uses TRBV3-1 (or the pseudogene TRBV3-2) with TRBJ1-6; D perhaps matches TRBD1 (5 bases). Germline loops: CDR1 LGHDT, CDR2 YNNKEL (reference sequence). V was pared by 4 bases and J by 10 bases, with 20 bases between. This CDR3 comprises 16 residues. CDR3 in amino acids: CASSRRPSGMDSPLHF. In nucleotides, the CDR3 is TGTGCCAGCAGCCGGCGGCCGTCAGGGATGGACTCACCCCTCCACTTT.

The gene calls are TRBV11-2 and TRBJ1-2, with D maybe TRBD1 (6 bases). Germline CDR1 and CDR2: SGHAT and FQNNGV. This CDR3 contains 14 residues. V was pared by 2 bases and J by 6 bases, with 13 bases between. The chain's CDR3 is CASSLIGGQDGYTF. CDR3 DNA: TGTGCCAGCAGCTTAATTGGGGGCCAGGATGGCTACACCTTC.

The CDR3: CASSESRGTNEKLFF. CDR3 bases: TGTGCCAGCAGTGAATCAAGGGGAACTAATGAAAAACTGTTTTTT. The J gene is TRBJ1-4, the V gene TRBV25-1; D may be TRBD1 (5 bases). This CDR3 contains 15 residues. Germline V gene lookup returns CDR1 MGHDK and CDR2 SYGVNS. With 1 base removed from V and 1 base from J, the gap between germline ends came to 7 bases.

V gene TRBV5-4 combines with J gene TRBJ1-3, with 8 nucleotides matching TRBD1. Germline loops: CDR1 SGHNT, CDR2 YYREEE (reference sequence). CDR3 size: 14 residues. Losses at the gene ends were 4 bases for V and 4 bases for J; bases not matched to a gene: 4. CDR3 in DNA: TGTGCCAGCAGCGGCGGGGACAGGGGAAACACCATATATTTT. This gives the protein CASSGGDRGNTIYF.